A selection of T cell receptor beta chains follows, all from one sample in a study of identifying expanded T cells in peripheral blood. Libraries were prepared by immunoSEQ multiplex PCR; TCRdb keeps only in-frame clonotypes and omits some of them. The sample includes 95,000 to 100,000 clones, approximately 90% of them seen just once. Sequencing was done on a sample of blood. Every receptor here comes from a person aged 18-69 years in good health. The CDR3 runs from the conserved cysteine through the conserved F or W. The D gene is left open where the match is weak. Not all rows give a size; the values are once, few, many and, for expanded clones, a class.

TRBJ2-5 TRBV11-2 - - 15 CASSSRGDTEETQYF TGTGCCAGCAGCTCCAGGGGGGACACCGAAGAGACCCAGTACTTC
TRBJ2-1 TRBV9 - once 15 CASSVEGPPYNEQFF TGTGCCAGCAGCGTGGAAGGGCCTCCCTACAATGAGCAGTTCTTC
TRBJ1-5 TRBV18 - - 18 CASSLRGARPNSNQPQHF TGTGCCAGCTCACTCCGGGGGGCACGACCAAATAGCAATCAGCCCCAGCATTTT
TRBJ1-1 TRBV28 - - 13 CASSLTATLGAFF TGTGCCAGCAGTTTGACAGCCACCCTGGGAGCTTTCTTT
TRBJ2-2 TRBV7-2 TRBD1 - 17 CASSLRAGGRNTGELFF TGTGCCAGCAGCTTAAGGGCAGGGGGCCGGAACACCGGGGAGCTGTTTTTT
TRBJ1-1 TRBV4-1 - - 14 CASSQEEGRGEAFF TGCGCCAGCAGCCAAGAAGAGGGCAGGGGTGAAGCTTTCTTT
TRBJ1-2 TRBV6-1 - - 14 CASSVDGTKKGYTF TGTGCCAGCAGTGTTGATGGGACCAAGAAAGGCTACACCTTC
TRBJ1-2 TRBV10-2 TRBD1 once 18 CASSEVHAPMGQIYGYTF TGCGCCAGCAGTGAAGTACACGCCCCCATGGGACAGATCTATGGCTACACCTTC
TRBJ2-7 TRBV4-1 TRBD1 - 12 CASSQDGRQGHF TGCGCCAGCAGCCAAGACGGGCGACAGGGACACTTC
TRBJ2-7 TRBV28 - - 13 CASSGPQDNEQYF TGTGCCAGCAGCGGACCACAGGATAACGAGCAGTACTTC
TRBJ2-7 TRBV28 - - 12 CASSLNSYEQYF TGTGCCAGCAGTTTAAACTCCTACGAGCAGTACTTC
TRBJ2-2 TRBV15 - - 15 CATSRGSGGTGELFF TGTGCCACCAGCAGAGGGTCTGGGGGCACCGGGGAGCTGTTTTTT
TRBJ1-2 TRBV18 - once 13 CASSPPNVASYTF TGTGCCAGCTCACCACCGAACGTAGCCAGCTACACCTTC
TRBJ1-2 TRBV4-3 TRBD1 - 16 CASSQVEGQGAYGYTF TGCGCCAGCAGCCAAGTAGAGGGACAGGGGGCATATGGCTACACCTTC
TRBJ1-5 TRBV9 TRBD1 - 14 CASSGGGGYQPQHF TGTGCCAGCAGCGGGGGAGGGGGCTATCAGCCCCAGCATTTT
TRBJ2-1 TRBV2 - - 12 CASTGRYDEQFF TGTGCCAGCACCGGCAGATACGATGAGCAGTTCTTC
TRBJ2-5 TRBV7-2 - once 13 CASSPRIKETQYF TGTGCCAGCAGCCCGCGGATAAAAGAGACCCAGTACTTC
TRBJ2-1 TRBV30 - once 12 CAWVGSYNEQFF TGTGCCTGGGTCGGGTCCTACAATGAGCAGTTCTTC
TRBJ2-2 TRBV6-5 - once 13 CASGDSNTGELFF TGTGCCAGCGGAGACTCGAACACCGGGGAGCTGTTTTTT
TRBJ2-7 TRBV28 - - 14 CASSPPGSSYEQYF TGTGCCAGCAGCCCCCCAGGGAGCTCCTACGAGCAGTACTTC
TRBJ2-5 TRBV9 - - 13 CASSVVGGETQYF TGTGCCAGCAGCGTAGTAGGGGGGGAGACCCAGTACTTC
TRBJ2-2 TRBV7-2 - - 12 CASSFRPGELFF TGTGCCAGCAGCTTCCGACCCGGGGAGCTGTTTTTT
TRBJ1-6 TRBV6-5 - few 13 CASSYSLESPLHF TGTGCCAGCAGTTACTCTCTGGAATCACCCCTCCACTTT
TRBJ2-7 TRBV6-1 TRBD1 - 13 CASIAGQGYEQYF TGTGCCAGCATAGCCGGACAGGGGTACGAGCAGTACTTC